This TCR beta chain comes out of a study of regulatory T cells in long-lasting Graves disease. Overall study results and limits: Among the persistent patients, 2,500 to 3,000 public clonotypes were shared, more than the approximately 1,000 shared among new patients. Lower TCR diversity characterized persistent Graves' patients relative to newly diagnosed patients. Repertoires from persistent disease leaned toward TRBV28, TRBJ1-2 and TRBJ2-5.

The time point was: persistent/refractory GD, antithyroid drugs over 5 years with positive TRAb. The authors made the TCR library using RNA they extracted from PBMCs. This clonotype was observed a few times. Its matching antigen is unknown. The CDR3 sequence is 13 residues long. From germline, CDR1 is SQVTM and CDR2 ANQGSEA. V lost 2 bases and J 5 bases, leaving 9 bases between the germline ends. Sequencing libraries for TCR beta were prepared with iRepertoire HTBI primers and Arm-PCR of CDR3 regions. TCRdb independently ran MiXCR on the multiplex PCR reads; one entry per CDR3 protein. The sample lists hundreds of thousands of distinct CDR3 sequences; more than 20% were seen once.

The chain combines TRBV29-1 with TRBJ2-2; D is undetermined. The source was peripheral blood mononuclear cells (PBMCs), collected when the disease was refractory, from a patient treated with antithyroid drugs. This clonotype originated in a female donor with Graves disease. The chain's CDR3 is CSVEISQTGELFF. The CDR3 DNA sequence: TGCAGCGTTGAAATCTCACAGACCGGGGAGCTGTTTTTT.